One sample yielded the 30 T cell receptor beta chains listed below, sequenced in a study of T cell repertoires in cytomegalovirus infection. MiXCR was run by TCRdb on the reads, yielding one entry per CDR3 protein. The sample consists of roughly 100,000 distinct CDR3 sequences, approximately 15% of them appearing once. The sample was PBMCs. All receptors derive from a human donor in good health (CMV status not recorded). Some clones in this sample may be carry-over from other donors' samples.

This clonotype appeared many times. CDR3 loop: CASSFLQGLIGNTIYF. In DNA, the CDR3 is TGTGCCAGCAGCTTTCTTCAGGGTCTTATAGGAAACACCATATATTTT. The V call is TRBV7-9, the J call TRBJ1-3, with TRBD1 as a possible D gene (5 bases). This CDR3 is 16 amino acids long. V was pared by 3 bases and J by 4 bases, with 16 bases between. Per the germline V gene, CDR1 is SEHNR and CDR2 is FQNEAQ (reference sequence).

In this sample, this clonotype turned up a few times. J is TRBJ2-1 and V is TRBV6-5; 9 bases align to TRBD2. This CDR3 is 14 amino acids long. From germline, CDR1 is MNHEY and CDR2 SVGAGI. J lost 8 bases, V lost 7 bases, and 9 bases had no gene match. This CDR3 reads CASKRGAGVDEQFF. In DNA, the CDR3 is TGTGCCAGCAAGCGGGGGGCGGGGGTAGATGAGCAGTTCTTC.

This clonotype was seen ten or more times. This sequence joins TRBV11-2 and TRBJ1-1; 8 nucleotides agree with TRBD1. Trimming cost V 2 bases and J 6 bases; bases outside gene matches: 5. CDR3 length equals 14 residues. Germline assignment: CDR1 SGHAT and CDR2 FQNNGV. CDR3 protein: CASSLTGGRSEAFF. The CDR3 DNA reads TGTGCCAGCAGCTTAACAGGGGGTCGGTCTGAAGCTTTCTTT.

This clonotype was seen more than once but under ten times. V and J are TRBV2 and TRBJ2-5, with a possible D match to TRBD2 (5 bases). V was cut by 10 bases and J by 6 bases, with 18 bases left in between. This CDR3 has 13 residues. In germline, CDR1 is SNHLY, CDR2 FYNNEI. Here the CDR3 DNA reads TGTGCCACGATACTAGGGATCCGCCAGACCCAGTACTTC. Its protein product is CATILGIRQTQYF.

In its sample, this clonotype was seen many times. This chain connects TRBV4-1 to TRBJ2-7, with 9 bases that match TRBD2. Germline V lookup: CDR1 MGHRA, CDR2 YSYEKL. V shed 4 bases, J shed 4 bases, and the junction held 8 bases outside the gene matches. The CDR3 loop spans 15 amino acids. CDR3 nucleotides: TGCGCCAGCAGCCCCGTCTGGCGGGGGGGTTACGAGCAGTACTTC. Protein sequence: CASSPVWRGGYEQYF.

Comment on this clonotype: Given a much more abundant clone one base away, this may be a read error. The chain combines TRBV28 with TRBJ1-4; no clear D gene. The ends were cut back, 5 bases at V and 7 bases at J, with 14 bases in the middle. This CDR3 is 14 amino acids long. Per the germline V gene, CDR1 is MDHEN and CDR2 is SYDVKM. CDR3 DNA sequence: TGTGCCAGCAGTACTGGTCGGGCTAGTGAAAAACTGTTTTTT. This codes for CASSTGRASEKLFF.

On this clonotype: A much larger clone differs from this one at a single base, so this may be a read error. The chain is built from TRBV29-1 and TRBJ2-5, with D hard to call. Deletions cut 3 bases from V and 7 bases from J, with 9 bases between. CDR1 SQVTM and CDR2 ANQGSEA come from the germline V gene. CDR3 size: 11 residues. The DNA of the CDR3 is TGCAGCGTTGACTGGCGAGGGACCCAGTACTTC. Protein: CSVDWRGTQYF.

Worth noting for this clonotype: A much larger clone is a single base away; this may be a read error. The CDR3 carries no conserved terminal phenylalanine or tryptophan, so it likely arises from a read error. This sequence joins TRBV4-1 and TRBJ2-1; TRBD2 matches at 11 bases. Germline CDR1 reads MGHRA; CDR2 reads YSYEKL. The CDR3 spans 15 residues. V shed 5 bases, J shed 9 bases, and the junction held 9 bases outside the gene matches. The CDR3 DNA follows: TGCGCCAGCAGCTATAGCGGGGGGGCCTTCCCTGAGCAGTTCTCC. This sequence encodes CASSYSGGAFPEQFS.

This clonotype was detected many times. The CDR3, as DNA: TGTGCCAGCAGTTTCGGCGTAGCCAAAAACATTCAGTACTTC. This translates into CASSFGVAKNIQYF. V gene TRBV12-3 or TRBV12-4 combines with J gene TRBJ2-4; no clear D. V was trimmed by 3 bases and J by 0 bases, leaving 6 bases between them. This CDR3 has 14 amino acids.

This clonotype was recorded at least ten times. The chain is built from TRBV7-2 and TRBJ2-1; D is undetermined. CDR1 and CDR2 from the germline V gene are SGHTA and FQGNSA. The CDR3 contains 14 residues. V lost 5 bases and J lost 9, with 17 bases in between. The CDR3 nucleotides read TGTGCCAGCAGCCCAGAATTTGGGGTCTCTGAGCAGTTCTTC. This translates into CASSPEFGVSEQFF.

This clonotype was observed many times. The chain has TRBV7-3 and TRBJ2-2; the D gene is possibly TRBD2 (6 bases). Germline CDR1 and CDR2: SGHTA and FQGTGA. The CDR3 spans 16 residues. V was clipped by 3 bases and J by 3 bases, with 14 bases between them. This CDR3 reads CASSFTGGIDTGELFF. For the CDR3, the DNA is TGTGCCAGCAGCTTTACAGGAGGGATAGACACCGGGGAGCTGTTTTTT.

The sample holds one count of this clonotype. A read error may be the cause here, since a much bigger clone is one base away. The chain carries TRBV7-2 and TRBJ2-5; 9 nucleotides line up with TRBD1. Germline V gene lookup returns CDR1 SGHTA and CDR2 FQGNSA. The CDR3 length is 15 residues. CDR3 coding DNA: TGTGCCAACAGCTCCCGATCGGACAGGGGAGAGACCCAGTACTTC. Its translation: CANSSRSDRGETQYF.

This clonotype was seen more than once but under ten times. Here the CDR3 reads CASSKDRGYTYGYTF. DNA for the CDR3: TGTGCCAGCAGCAAGGACAGGGGGTATACCTATGGCTACACCTTC. The rearrangement links TRBV28 to TRBJ1-2, with TRBD1 identical over 10 bases. V gave up 6 bases and J gave up 4 bases; unmatched junction bases: 8. In germline, CDR1 is MDHEN, CDR2 SYDVKM. This CDR3 spans 15 amino acids.

The DNA for the CDR3 is TGTGCCAGCAGCATTCCAGGAGATTCACCCCTCCACTTT. It is translated as CASSIPGDSPLHF. The rearrangement links TRBV28 to TRBJ1-6; no clear D. Per the germline V gene, CDR1 is MDHEN and CDR2 is SYDVKM. The CDR3 is 13 residues long. V lost 6 bases and J lost 8, with 11 bases in between.

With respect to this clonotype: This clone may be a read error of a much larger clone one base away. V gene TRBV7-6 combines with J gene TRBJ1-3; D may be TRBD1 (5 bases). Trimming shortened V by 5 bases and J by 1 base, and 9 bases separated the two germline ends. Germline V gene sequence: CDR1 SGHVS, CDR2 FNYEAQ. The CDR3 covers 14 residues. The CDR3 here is CASSPRGSGNTIYF. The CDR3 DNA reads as TGTGCCAGCAGCCCCCGGGGGTCTGGAAACACCATATATTTT.

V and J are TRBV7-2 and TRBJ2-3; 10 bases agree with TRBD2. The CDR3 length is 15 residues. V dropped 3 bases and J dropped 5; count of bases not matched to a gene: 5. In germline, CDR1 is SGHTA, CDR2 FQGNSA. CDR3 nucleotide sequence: TGTGCCAGCAGCTTCGGGAGCGGGGGGGAAGATACGCAGTATTTT. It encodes CASSFGSGGEDTQYF.

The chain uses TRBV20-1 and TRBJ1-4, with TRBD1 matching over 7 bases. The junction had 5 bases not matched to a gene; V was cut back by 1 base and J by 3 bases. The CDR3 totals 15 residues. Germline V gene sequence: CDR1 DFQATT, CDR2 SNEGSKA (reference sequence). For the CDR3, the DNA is TGCAGTGCTAGAGCCCAGGGGGGGGCTAATGAAAAACTGTTTTTT. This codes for CSARAQGGANEKLFF.

CDR3 nucleotide sequence: TGTGCCAGCAGTGAAAATAGCGCCGGCAGGGAGCAGTTCTTC. Translated, it gives CASSENSAGREQFF. This rearrangement joins TRBV2 to TRBJ2-1, with D perhaps TRBD2 (5 bases). Trimming left V 2 bases short and J 10 bases short, with 15 bases between. The CDR3 spans 14 residues. Germline-derived CDR1 and CDR2 are SNHLY and FYNNEI.

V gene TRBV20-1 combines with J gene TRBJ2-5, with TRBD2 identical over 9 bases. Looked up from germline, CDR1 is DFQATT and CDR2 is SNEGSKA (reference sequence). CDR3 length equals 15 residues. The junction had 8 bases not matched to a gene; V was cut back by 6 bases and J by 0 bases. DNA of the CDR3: TGCAGTGCCACCACTAGCGGGCCCTACCAAGAGACCCAGTACTTC. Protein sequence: CSATTSGPYQETQYF.

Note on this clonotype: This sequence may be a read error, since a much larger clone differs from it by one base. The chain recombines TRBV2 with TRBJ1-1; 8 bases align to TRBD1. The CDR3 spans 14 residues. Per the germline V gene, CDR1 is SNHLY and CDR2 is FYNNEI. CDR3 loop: CACSSGTGRPEAFF. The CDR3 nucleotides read TGTGCCTGCAGCTCCGGGACAGGTCGCCCTGAAGCTTTCTTT. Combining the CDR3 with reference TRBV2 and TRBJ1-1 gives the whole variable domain EPEVTQTPSHQVTQMGQEVILRCVPISNHLYFYWYRQILGQKVEFLVSFYNNEISEKSEIFDDQFSVERPDGSNFTLKIRSTKLEDSAMYFCACSSGTGRPEAFFGQGTRLTVV.

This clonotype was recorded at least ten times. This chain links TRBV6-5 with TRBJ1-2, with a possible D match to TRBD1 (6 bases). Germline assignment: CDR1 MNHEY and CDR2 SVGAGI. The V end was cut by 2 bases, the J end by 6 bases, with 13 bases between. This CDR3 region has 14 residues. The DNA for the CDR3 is TGTGCCAGCAGTTACCGGCCAAACAGGGATGGCTACACCTTC. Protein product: CASSYRPNRDGYTF.

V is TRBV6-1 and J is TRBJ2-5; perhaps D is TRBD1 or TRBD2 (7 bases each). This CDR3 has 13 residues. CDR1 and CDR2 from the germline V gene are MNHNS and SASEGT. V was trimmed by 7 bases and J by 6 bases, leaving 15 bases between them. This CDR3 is CASTQGGAKTQYF. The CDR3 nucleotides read TGTGCCAGCACCCAGGGGGGGGCGAAGACCCAGTACTTC.

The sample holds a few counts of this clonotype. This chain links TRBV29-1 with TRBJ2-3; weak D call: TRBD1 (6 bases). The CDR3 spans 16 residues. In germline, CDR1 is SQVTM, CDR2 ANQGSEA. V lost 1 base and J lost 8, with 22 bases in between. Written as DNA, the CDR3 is TGCAGCGTTGAAGGGGGCGTGGGGGCCCCGTCCGGTACGCAGTATTTT. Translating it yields CSVEGGVGAPSGTQYF.

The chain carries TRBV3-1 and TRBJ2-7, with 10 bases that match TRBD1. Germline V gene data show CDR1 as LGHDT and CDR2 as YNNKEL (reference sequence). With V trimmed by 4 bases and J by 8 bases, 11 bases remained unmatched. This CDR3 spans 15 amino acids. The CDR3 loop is CASSLEGTGDVKQYF. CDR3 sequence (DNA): TGTGCCAGCAGCCTAGAGGGGACAGGGGATGTAAAGCAGTACTTC.

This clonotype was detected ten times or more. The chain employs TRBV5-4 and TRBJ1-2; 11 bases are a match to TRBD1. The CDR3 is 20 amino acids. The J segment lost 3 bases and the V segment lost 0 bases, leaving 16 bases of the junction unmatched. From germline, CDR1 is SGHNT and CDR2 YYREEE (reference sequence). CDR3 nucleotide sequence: TGTGCCAGCAGCTTGGATGGAACCCTGGACAGGGGGCGGGGGCACTATGGCTACACCTTC. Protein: CASSLDGTLDRGRGHYGYTF.

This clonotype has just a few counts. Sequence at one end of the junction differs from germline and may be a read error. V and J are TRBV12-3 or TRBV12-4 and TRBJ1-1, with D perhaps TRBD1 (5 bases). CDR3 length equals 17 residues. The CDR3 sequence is CASSLGAGWFKNTEAFF. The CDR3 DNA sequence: TGTGCCAGCAGCTTAGGGGCGGGGTGGTTCAAGAACACTGAAGCTTTCTTT.

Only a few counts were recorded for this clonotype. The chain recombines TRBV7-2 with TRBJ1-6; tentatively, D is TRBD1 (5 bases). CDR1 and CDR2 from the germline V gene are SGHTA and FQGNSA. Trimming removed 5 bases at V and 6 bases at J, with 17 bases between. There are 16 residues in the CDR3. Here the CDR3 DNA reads TGTGCCAGCAGCCGGGACCCGACAGAGAGTAATTCACCCCTCCACTTT. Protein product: CASSRDPTESNSPLHF.

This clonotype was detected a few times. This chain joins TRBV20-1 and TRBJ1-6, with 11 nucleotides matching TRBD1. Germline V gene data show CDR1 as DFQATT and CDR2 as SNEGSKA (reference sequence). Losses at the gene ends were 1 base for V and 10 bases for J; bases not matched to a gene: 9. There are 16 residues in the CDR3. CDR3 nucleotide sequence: TGCAGTGCTAGAGGGACAGGGGGCGAGTTTGTATCACCCCTCCACTTT. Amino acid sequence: CSARGTGGEFVSPLHF.

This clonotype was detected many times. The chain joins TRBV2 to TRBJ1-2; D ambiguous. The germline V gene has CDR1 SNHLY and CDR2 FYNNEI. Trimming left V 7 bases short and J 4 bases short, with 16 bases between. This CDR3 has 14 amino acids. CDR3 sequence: CASKKGLVGYGYTF. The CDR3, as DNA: TGTGCCAGCAAGAAAGGGTTGGTTGGCTATGGCTACACCTTC. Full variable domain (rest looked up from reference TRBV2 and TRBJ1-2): EPEVTQTPSHQVTQMGQEVILRCVPISNHLYFYWYRQILGQKVEFLVSFYNNEISEKSEIFDDQFSVERPDGSNFTLKIRSTKLEDSAMYFCASKKGLVGYGYTFGSGTRLTVV.

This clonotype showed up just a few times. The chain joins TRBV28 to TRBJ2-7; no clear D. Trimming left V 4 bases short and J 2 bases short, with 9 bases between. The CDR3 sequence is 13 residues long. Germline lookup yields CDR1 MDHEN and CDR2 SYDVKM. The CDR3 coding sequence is TGTGCCAGCAGTTCCCCCTCCCCCTACGAGCAGTACTTC. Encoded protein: CASSSPSPYEQYF.